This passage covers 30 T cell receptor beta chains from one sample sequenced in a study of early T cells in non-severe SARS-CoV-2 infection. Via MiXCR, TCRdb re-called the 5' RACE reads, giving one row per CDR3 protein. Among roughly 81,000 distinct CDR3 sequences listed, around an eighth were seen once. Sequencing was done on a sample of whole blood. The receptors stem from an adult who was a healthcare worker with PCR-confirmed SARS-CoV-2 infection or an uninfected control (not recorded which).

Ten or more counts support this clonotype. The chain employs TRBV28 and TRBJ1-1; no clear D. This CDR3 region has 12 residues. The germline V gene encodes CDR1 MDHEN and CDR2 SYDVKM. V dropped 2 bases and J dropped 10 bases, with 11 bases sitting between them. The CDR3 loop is CASSLSWEGAFF. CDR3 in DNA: TGTGCCAGCAGTTTAAGCTGGGAGGGAGCTTTCTTT.

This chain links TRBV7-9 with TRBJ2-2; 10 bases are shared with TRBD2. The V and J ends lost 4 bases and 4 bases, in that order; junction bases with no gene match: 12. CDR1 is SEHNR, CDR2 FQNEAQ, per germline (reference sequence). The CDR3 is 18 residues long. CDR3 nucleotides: TGTGCCAGCAGCTCCGAACGGCTAGCGGGAGCGGGCACCGGGGAGCTGTTTTTT. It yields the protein CASSSERLAGAGTGELFF.

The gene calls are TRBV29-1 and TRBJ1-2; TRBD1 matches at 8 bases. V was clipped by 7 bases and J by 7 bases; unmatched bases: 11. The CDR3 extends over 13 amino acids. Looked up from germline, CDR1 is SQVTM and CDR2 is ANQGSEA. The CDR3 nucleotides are TGCAGCGCTCCCAGGCAGGGGGCCGCTGGCTACACCTTC. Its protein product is CSAPRQGAAGYTF.

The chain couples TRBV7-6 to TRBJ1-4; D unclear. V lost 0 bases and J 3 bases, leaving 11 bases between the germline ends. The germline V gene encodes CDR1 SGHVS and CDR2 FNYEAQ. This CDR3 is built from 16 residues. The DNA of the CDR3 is TGTGCCAGCAGCTTAGCGGTGGGCGGACCTAATGAAAAACTGTTTTTT. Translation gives CASSLAVGGPNEKLFF.

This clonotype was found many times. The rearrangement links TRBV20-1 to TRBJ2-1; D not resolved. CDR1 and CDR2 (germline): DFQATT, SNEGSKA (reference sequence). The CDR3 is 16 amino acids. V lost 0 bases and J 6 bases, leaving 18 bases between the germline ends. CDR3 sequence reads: CSARDPSTLSINEQFF. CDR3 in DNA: TGCAGTGCTAGAGATCCGTCGACGTTAAGTATCAATGAGCAGTTCTTC.

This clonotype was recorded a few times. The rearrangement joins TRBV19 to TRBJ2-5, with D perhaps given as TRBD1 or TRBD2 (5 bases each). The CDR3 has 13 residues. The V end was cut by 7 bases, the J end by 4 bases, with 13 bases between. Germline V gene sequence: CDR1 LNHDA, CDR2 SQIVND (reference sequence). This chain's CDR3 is CASNMVGVETQYF. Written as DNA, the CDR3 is TGTGCCAGTAACATGGTGGGGGTAGAGACCCAGTACTTC.

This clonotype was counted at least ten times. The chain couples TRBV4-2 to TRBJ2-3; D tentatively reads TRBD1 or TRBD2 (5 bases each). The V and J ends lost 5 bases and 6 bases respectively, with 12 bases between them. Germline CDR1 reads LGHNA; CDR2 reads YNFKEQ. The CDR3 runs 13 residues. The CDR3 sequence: CASSARDGDTQYF. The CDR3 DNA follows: TGTGCCAGCAGCGCTCGGGACGGTGATACGCAGTATTTT.

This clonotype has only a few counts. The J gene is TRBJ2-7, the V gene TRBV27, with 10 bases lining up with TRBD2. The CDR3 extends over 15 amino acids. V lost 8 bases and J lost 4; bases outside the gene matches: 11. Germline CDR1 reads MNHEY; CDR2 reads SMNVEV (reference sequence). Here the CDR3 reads CASRESGRAGYEQYF. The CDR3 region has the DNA TGTGCCAGCCGGGAAAGCGGGAGGGCAGGTTACGAGCAGTACTTC.

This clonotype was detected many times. The CDR3 bases are TGTGCCAGCAGCTTAGGAAGACAGATGGGTTCACCCCTCCACTTT. Translated: CASSLGRQMGSPLHF. This chain uses TRBV11-3 with TRBJ1-6; D may be TRBD1 (5 bases). The CDR3 runs to 15 residues. Germline V gene lookup returns CDR1 SGHNT and CDR2 YENEEA. V dropped 1 base and J dropped 9 bases, with 13 bases sitting between them.

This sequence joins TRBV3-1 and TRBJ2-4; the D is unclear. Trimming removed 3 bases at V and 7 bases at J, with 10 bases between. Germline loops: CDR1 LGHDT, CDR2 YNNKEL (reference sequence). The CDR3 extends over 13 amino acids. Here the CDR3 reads CASSQGNRNIQYF. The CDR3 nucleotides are TGTGCCAGCAGCCAGGGGAATCGGAACATTCAGTACTTC.

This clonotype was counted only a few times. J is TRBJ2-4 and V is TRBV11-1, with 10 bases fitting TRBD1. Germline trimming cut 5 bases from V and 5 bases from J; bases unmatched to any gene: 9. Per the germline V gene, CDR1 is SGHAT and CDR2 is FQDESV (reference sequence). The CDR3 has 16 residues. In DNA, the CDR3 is TGTGCCAGCAGCGAAAGGGACAGGGGTTCCCAAAACATTCAGTACTTC. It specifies CASSERDRGSQNIQYF.

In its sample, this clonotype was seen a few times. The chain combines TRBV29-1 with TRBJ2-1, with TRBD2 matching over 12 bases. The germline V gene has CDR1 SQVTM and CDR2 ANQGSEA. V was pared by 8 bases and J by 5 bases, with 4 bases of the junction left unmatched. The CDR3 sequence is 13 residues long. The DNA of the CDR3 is TGCAGCCCTAGCGGGAGGGCCGACAATGAGCAGTTCTTC. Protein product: CSPSGRADNEQFF.

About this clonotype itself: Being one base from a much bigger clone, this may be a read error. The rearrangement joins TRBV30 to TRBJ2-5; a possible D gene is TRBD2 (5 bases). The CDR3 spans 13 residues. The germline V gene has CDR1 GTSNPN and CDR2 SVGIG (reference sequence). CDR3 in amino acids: CVWSSGISETQYF. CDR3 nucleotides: TGTGTCTGGAGCTCCGGGATCTCAGAGACCCAGTACTTC. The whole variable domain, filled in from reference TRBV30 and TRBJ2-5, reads SQTIHQWPATLVQPVGSPLSLECTVEGTSNPNLYWYRQAAGRGLQLLFYSVGIGQISSEVPQNLSASRPQDRQFILSSKKLLLSDSGFYLCVWSSGISETQYFGPGTRLLVL.

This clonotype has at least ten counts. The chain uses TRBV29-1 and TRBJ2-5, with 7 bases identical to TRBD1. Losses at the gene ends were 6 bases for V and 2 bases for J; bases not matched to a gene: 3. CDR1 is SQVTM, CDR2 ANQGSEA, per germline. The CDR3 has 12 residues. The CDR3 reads CSVTGAQETQYF. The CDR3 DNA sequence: TGCAGCGTCACAGGGGCGCAAGAGACCCAGTACTTC.

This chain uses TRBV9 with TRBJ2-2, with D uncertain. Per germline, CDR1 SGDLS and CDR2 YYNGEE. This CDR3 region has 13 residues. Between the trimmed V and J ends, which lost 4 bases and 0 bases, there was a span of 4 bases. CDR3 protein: CASSRTNTGELFF. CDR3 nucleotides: TGTGCCAGCAGCAGGACGAACACCGGGGAGCTGTTTTTT.

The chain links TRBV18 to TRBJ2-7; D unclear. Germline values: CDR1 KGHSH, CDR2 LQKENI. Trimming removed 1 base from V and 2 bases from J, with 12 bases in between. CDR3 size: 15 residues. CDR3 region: CASSPLSLTAYEQYF. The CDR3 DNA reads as TGTGCCAGCTCACCACTATCGCTTACTGCCTACGAGCAGTACTTC.

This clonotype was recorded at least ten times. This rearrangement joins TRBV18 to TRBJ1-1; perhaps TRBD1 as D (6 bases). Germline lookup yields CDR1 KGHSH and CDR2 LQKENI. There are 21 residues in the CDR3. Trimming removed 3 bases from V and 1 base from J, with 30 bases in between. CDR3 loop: CASSPLRLSGGPPPGNTEAFF. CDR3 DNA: TGTGCCAGCTCACCGTTACGTTTGTCTGGGGGCCCCCCTCCGGGGAACACTGAAGCTTTCTTT.

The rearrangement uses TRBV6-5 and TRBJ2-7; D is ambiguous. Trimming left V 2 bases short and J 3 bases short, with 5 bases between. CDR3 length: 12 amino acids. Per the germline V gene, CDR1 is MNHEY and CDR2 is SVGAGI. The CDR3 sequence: CASSYDNYEQYF. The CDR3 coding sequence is TGTGCCAGCAGTTACGACAACTACGAGCAGTACTTC.

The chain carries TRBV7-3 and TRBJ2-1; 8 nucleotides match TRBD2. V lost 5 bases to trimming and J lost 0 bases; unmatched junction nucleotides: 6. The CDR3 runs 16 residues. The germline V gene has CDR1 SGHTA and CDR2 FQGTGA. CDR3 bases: TGTGCCAGCAGCCCCAGCGGGGGCCTCTCCTACAATGAGCAGTTCTTC. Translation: CASSPSGGLSYNEQFF.

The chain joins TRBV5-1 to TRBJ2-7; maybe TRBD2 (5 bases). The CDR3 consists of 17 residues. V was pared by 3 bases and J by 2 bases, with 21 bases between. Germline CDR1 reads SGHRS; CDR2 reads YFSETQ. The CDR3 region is CASSWGSAAASTYEQYF. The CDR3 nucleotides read TGCGCCAGCAGCTGGGGATCGGCAGCGGCCTCAACCTACGAGCAGTACTTC.

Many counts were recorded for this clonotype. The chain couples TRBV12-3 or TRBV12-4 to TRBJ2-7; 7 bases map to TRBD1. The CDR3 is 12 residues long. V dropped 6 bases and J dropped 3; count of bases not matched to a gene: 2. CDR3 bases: TGTGCCAGCAGGTGGGACAGCTACGAGCAGTACTTC. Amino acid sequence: CASRWDSYEQYF.

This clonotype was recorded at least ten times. CDR3 sequence reads: CASSEFLAGGPNEQFF. CDR3 DNA sequence: TGTGCCAGCAGCGAGTTCCTAGCGGGAGGGCCGAATGAGCAGTTCTTC. V usage is TRBV9 and J usage is TRBJ2-1, with 12 positions matching TRBD2. The V and J ends lost 3 bases and 7 bases, in that order; junction bases with no gene match: 8. The CDR3 is made up of 16 amino acids. The germline V gene has CDR1 SGDLS and CDR2 YYNGEE.

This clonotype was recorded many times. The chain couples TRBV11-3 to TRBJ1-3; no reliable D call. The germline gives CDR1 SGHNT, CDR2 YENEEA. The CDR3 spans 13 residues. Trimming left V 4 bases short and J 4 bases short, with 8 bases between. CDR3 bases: TGTGCCAGCAGCTACGCCAGGGGAAACACCATATATTTT. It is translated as CASSYARGNTIYF. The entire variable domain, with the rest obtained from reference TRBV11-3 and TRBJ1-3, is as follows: EAGVVQSPRYKIIEKKQPVAFWCNPISGHNTLYWYLQNLGQGPELLIRYENEEAVDDSQLPKDRFSAERLKGVDSTLKIQPAELGDSAVYLCASSYARGNTIYFGEGSWLTVV.

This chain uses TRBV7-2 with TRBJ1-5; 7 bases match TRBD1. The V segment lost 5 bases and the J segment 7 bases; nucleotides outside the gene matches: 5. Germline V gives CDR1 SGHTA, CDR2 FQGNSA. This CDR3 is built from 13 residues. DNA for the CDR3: TGTGCCAGCAGCGCCAGACAGGGCCAGCCCCAGCATTTT. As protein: CASSARQGQPQHF.

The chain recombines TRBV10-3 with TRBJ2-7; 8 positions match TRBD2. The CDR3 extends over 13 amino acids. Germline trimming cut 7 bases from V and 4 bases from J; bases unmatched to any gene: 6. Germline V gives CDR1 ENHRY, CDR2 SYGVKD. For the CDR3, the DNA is TGTGCCATCAAAGGGAGACTAGCGTACGAGCAGTACTTC. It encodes CAIKGRLAYEQYF.

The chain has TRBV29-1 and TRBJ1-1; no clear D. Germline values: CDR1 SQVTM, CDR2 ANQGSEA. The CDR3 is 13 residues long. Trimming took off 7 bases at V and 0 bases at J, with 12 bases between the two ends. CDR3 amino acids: CSGDLGLNTEAFF. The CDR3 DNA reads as TGCAGCGGTGATCTGGGCCTGAACACTGAAGCTTTCTTT. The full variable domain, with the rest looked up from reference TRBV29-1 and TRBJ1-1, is SAVISQKPSRDICQRGTSLTIQCQVDSQVTMMFWYRQQPGQSLTLIATANQGSEATYESGFVIDKFPISRPNLTFSTLTVSNMSPEDSSIYLCSGDLGLNTEAFFGQGTRLTVV.

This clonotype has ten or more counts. This CDR3 reads CASSVRLGNEQFF. The CDR3 nucleotides are TGTGCCAGCAGCGTCAGACTGGGAAATGAGCAGTTCTTC. This sequence joins TRBV7-8 and TRBJ2-1, with D hard to call. This CDR3 comprises 13 residues. Trimming removed 5 bases at V and 7 bases at J, with 12 bases between. Germline V gives CDR1 SGHVS, CDR2 FQNEAQ.

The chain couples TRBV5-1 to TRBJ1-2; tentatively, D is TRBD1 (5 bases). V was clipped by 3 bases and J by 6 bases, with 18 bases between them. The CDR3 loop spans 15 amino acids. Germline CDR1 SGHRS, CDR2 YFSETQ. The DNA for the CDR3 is TGCGCCAGCAGCTGGGGACTGGGAGGCAAAGATGGCTACACCTTC. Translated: CASSWGLGGKDGYTF.

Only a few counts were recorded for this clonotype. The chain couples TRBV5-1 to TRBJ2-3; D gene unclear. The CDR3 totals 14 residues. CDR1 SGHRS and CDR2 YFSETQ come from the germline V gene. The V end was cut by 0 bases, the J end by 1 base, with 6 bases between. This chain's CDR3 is CASSLEWGTDTQYF. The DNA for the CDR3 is TGCGCCAGCAGCTTGGAGTGGGGCACAGATACGCAGTATTTT.

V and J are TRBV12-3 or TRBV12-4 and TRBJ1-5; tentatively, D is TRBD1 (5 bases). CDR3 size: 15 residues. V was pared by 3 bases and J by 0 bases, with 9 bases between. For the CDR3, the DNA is TGTGCCAGCAGTTTGGGAGGGACTAGCAATCAGCCCCAGCATTTT. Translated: CASSLGGTSNQPQHF.